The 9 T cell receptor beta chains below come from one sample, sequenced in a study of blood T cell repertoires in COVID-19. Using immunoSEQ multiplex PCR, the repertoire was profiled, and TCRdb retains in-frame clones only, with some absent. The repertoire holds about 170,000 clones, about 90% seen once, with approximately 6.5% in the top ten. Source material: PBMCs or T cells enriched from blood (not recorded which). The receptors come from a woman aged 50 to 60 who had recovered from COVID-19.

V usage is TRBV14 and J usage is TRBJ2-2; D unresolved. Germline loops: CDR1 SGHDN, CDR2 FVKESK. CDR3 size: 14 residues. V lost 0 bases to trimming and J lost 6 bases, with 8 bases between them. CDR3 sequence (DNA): TGTGCCAGCAGCCAAGATCTTCTAGCCGGGGAGCTGTTTTTT. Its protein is CASSQDLLAGELFF.

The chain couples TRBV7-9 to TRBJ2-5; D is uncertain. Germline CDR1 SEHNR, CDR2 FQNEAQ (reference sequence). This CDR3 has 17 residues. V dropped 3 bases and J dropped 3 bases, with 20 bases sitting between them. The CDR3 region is CASSLPGSLPGEETQYF. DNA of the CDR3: TGTGCCAGCAGCTTGCCCGGGTCCTTACCCGGAGAAGAGACCCAGTACTTC.

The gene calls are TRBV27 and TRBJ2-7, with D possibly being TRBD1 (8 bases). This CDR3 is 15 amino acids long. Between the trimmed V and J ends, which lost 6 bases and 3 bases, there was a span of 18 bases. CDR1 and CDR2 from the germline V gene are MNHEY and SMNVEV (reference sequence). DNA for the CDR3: TGTGCCAGCAGACCACAGGGGGGGGGTTTCTACGAGCAGTACTTC. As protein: CASRPQGGGFYEQYF.

The chain's CDR3 is CASSLGPSGYNEQFF. The CDR3 DNA sequence: TGTGCCAGCAGCTTAGGCCCTAGCGGTTACAATGAGCAGTTCTTC. The chain is built from TRBV7-2 and TRBJ2-1; 7 positions match TRBD2. CDR1 is SGHTA and CDR2 is FQGNSA in the germline V gene. CDR3 length equals 15 residues. V lost 1 base to trimming and J lost 4 bases; unmatched junction nucleotides: 4.

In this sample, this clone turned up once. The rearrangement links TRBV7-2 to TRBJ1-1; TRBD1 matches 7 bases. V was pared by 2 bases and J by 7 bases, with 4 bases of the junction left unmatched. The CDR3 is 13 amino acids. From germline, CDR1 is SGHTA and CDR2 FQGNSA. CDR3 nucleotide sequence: TGTGCCAGCAGCTTAAAGGGGGCCTTTGAAGCTTTCTTT. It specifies CASSLKGAFEAFF.

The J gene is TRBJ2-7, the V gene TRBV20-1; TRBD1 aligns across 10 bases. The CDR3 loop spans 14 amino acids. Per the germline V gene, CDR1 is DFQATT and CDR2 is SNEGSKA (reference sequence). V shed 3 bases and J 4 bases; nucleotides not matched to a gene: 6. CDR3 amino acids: CSASPTGQGYEQYF. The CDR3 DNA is TGCAGTGCTAGTCCCACGGGACAGGGGTACGAGCAGTACTTC.

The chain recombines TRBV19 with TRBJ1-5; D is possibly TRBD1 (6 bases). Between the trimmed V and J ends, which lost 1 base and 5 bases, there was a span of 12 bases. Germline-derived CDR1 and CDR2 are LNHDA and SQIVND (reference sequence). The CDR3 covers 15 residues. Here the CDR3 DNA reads TGTGCCAGTAGTATAGGGGCAAGGGGGTATCAGCCCCAGCATTTT. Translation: CASSIGARGYQPQHF. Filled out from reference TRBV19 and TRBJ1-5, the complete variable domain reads DGGITQSPKYLFRKEGQNVTLSCEQNLNHDAMYWYRQDPGQGLRLIYYSQIVNDFQKGDIAEGYSVSREKKESFPLTVTSAQKNPTAFYLCASSIGARGYQPQHFGDGTRLSIL.

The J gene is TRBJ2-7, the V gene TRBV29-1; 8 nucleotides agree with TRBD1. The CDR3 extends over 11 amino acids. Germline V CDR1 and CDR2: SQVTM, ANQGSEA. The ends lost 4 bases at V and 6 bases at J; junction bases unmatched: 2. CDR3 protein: CSVAGGGEQYF. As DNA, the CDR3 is TGCAGCGTTGCAGGGGGCGGCGAGCAGTACTTC.

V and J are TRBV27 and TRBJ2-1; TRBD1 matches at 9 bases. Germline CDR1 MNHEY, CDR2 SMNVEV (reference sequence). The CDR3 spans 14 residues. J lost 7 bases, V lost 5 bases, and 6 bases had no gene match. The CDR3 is CASSPGTGMNEQFF. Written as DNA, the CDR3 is TGTGCCAGCAGTCCCGGGACAGGGATGAATGAGCAGTTCTTC.